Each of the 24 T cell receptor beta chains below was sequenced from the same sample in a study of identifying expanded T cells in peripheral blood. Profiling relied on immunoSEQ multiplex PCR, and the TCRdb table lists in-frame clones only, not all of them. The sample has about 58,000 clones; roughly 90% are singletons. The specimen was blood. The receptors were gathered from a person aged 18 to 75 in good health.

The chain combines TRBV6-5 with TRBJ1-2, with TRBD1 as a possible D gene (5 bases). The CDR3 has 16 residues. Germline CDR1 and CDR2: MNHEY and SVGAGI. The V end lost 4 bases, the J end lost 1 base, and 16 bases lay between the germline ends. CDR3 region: CASSSFRDGNNYGYTF. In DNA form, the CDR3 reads TGTGCCAGCAGTTCGTTCAGGGACGGGAATAACTATGGCTACACCTTC.

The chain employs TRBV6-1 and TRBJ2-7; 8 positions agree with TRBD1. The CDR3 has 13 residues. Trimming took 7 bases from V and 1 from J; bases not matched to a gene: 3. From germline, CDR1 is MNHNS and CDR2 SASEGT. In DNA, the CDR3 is TGTGCCAGCAAGGGGACAGGATCCTACGAGCAGTACTTC. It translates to CASKGTGSYEQYF.

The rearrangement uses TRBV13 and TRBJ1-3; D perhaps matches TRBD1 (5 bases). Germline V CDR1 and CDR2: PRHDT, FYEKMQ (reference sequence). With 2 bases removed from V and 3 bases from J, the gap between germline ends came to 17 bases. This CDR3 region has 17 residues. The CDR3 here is CASSLSAGNLYGNTIYF. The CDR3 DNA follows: TGTGCCAGCAGCTTATCGGCAGGGAACCTTTATGGAAACACCATATATTTT.

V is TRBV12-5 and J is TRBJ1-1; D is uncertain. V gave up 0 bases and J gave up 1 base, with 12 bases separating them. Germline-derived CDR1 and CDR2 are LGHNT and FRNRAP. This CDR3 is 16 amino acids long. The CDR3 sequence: CASGLVLGQENTEAFF. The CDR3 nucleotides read TGTGCTAGTGGTTTGGTACTCGGGCAGGAGAACACTGAAGCTTTCTTT.

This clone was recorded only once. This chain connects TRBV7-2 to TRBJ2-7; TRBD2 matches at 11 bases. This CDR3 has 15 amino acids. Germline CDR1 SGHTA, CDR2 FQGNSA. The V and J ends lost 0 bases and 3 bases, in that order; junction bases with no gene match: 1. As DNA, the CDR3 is TGTGCCAGCAGCTTAGCCGGGACTAGCGGCTACGAGCAGTACTTC. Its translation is CASSLAGTSGYEQYF. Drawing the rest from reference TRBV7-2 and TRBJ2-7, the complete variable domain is GAGVSQSPSNKVTEKGKDVELRCDPISGHTALYWYRQSLGQGLEFLIYFQGNSAPDKSGLPSDRFSAERTGGSVSTLTIQRTQQEDSAVYLCASSLAGTSGYEQYFGPGTRLTVT.

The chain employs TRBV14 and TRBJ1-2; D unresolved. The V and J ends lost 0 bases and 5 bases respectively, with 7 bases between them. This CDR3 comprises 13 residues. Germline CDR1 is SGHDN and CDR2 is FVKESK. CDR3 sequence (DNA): TGTGCCAGCAGCCAAGATTCGGGGTATGGCTACACCTTC. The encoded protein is CASSQDSGYGYTF.

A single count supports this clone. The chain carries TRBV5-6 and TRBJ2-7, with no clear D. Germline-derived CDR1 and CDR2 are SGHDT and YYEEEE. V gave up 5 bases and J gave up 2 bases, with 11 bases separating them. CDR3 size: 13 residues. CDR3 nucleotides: TGTGCCAGCAGTATGACTCACGCCTACGAGCAGTACTTC. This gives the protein CASSMTHAYEQYF.

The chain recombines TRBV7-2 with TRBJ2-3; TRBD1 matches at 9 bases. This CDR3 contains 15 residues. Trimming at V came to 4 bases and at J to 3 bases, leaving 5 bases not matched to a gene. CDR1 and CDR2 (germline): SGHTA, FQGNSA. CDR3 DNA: TGTGCCAGCAGCTCCACGGGACAGGGAACAGATACGCAGTATTTT. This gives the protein CASSSTGQGTDTQYF.

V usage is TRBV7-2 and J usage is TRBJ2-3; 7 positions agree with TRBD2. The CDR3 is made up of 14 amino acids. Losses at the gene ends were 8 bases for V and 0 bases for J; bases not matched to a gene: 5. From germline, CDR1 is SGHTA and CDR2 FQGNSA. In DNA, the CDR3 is TGTGCCAGCTCAATAGCGGGTAGCACAGATACGCAGTATTTT. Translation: CASSIAGSTDTQYF.

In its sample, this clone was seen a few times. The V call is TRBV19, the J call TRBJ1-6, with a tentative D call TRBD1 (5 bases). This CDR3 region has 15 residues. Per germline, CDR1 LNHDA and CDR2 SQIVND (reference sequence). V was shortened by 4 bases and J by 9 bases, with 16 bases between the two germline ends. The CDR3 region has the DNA TGTGCCAGTAGTACCTTAGACAGTGAGGGTTCACCCCTCCACTTT. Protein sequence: CASSTLDSEGSPLHF.

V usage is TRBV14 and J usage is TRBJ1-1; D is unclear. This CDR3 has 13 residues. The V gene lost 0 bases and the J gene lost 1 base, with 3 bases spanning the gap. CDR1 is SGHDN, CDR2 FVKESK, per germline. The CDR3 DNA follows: TGTGCCAGCAGCCAAGATCGGAACACTGAAGCTTTCTTT. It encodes CASSQDRNTEAFF.

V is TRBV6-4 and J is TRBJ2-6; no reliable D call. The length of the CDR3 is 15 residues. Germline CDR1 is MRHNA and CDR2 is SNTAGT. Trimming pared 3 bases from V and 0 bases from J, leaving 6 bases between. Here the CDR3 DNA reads TGTGCCAGCAGTGAAACGGCCTCTGGGGCCAACGTCCTGACTTTC. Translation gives CASSETASGANVLTF.

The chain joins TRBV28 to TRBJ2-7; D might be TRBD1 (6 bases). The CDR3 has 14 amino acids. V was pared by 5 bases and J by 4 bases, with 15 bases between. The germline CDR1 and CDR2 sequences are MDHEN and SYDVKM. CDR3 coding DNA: TGTGCCAGCAGTCTCGGGACAAAGGGATACGAGCAGTACTTC. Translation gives CASSLGTKGYEQYF.

The CDR3 sequence is CASSKGGLAGDNEQFF. In DNA, the CDR3 is TGTGCCAGCAGCAAAGGGGGACTAGCGGGAGACAATGAGCAGTTCTTC. The chain links TRBV21-1 to TRBJ2-1; TRBD2 is taken as the D call from the table, unchecked against the DNA. TRBV21-1 is a listed pseudogene. The CDR3 is 16 residues long.

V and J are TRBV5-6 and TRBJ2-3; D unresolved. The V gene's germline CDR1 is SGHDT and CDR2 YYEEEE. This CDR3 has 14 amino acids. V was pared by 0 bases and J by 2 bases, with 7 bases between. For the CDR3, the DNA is TGTGCCAGCAGCTTGGCCGATTACACAGATACGCAGTATTTT. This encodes CASSLADYTDTQYF.

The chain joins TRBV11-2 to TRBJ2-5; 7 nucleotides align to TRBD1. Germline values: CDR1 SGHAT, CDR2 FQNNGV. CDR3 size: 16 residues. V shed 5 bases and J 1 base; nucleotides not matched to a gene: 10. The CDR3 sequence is CASSTTHRQGQETQYF. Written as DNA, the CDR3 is TGTGCCAGCAGCACTACCCACAGACAGGGCCAAGAGACCCAGTACTTC. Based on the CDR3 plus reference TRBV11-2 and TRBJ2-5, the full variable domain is EAGVAQSPRYKIIEKRQSVAFWCNPISGHATLYWYQQILGQGPKLLIQFQNNGVVDDSQLPKDRFSAERLKGVDSTLKIQPAKLEDSAVYLCASSTTHRQGQETQYFGPGTRLLVL.

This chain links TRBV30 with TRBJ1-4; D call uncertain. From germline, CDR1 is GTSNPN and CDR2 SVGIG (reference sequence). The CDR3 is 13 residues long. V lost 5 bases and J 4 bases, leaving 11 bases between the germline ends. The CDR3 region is CAWQQSINEKLFF. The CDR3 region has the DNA TGTGCCTGGCAACAGAGTATTAATGAAAAACTGTTTTTT. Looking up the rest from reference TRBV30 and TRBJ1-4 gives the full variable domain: SQTIHQWPATLVQPVGSPLSLECTVEGTSNPNLYWYRQAAGRGLQLLFYSVGIGQISSEVPQNLSASRPQDRQFILSSKKLLLSDSGFYLCAWQQSINEKLFFGSGTQLSVL.

The CDR3 DNA reads as TGTGCCAGCACCGTGAGGGAGGGTCAGCCCCAGCATTTT. Translated: CASTVREGQPQHF. V gene TRBV28 combines with J gene TRBJ1-5, with unresolved D. From germline, CDR1 is MDHEN and CDR2 SYDVKM. The CDR3 length is 13 residues. The V and J ends lost 7 bases and 6 bases respectively, with 13 bases between them.

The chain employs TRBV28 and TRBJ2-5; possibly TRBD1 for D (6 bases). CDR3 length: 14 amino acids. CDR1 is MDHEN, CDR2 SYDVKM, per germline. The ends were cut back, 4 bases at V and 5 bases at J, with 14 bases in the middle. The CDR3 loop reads CASSSRGTRETQYF. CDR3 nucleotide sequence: TGTGCCAGCAGTTCCAGGGGCACGCGGGAGACCCAGTACTTC.

In nucleotides, the CDR3 is TGCGCCAGCAGCTTGAGTCTAGCCGACTACAATGAGCAGTTCTTC. This sequence encodes CASSLSLADYNEQFF. The rearrangement links TRBV5-1 to TRBJ2-1; D is perhaps TRBD2 (5 bases). In germline, CDR1 is SGHRS, CDR2 YFSETQ. Trimming cost V 1 base and J 3 bases, with 11 bases left between them. The CDR3 spans 15 residues.

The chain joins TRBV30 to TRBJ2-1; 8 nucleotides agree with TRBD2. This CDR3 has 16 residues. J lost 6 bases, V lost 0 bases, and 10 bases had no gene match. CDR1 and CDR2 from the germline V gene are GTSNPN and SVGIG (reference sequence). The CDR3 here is CAWSVPIAGRINEQFF. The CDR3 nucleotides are TGTGCCTGGAGTGTACCGATAGCGGGGCGCATCAATGAGCAGTTCTTC. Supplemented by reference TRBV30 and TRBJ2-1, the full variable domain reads SQTIHQWPATLVQPVGSPLSLECTVEGTSNPNLYWYRQAAGRGLQLLFYSVGIGQISSEVPQNLSASRPQDRQFILSSKKLLLSDSGFYLCAWSVPIAGRINEQFFGPGTRLTVL.

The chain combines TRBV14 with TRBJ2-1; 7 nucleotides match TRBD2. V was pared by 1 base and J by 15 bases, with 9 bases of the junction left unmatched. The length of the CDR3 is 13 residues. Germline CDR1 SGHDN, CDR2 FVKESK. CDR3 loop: CASSQVSGLGVFF. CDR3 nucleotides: TGTGCCAGCAGCCAAGTTAGCGGACTAGGGGTGTTCTTC.

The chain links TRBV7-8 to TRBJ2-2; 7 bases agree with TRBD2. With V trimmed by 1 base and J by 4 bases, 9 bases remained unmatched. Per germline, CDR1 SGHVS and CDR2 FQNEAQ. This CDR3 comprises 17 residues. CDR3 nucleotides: TGTGCCAGCAGCTTAGTGGGCGGACTAGATGTCACCGGGGAGCTGTTTTTT. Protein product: CASSLVGGLDVTGELFF.

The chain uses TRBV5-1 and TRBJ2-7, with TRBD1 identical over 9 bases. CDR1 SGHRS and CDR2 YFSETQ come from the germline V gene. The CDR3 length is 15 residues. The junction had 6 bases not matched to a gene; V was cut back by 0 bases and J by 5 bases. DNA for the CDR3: TGCGCCAGCAGCTTGGCCAAGACAGGGGGAGACGAGCAGTACTTC. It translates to CASSLAKTGGDEQYF.